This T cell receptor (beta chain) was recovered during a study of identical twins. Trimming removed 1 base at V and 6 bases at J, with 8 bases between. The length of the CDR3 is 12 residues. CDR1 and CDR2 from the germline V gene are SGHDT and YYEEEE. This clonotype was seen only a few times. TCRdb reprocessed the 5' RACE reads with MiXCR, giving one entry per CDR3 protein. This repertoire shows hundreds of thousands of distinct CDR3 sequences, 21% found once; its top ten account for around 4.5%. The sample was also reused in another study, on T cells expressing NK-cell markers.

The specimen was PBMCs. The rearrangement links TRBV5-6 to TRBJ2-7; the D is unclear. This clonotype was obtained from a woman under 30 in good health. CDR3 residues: CASSLYRSEQYF. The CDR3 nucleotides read TGTGCCAGCAGCTTGTATCGAAGCGAGCAGTACTTC. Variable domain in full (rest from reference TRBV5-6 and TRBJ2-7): DAGVTQSPTHLIKTRGQQVTLRCSPKSGHDTVSWYQQALGQGPQFIFQYYEEEERQRGNFPDRFSGHQFPNYSSELNVNALLLGDSALYLCASSLYRSEQYFGPGTRLTVT.